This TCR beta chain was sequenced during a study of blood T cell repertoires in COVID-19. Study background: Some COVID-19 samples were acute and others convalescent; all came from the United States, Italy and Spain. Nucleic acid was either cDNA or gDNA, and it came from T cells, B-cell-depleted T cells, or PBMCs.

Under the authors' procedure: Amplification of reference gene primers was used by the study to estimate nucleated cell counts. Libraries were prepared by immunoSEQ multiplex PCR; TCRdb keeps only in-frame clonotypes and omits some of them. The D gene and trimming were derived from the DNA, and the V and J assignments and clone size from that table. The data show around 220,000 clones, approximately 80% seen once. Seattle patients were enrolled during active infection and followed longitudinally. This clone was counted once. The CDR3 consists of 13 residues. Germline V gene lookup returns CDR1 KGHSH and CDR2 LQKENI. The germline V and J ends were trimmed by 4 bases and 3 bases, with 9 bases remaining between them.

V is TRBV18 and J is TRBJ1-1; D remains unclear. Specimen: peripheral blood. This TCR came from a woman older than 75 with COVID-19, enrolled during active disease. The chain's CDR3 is CASSLAEYTEAFF. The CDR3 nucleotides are TGTGCCAGCTCACTGGCGGAGTACACTGAAGCTTTCTTT.